This T cell receptor (beta chain) was observed in a study of cytomegalovirus exposure and HLA in healthy donors (dated by TCRdb to the late 2010s). Describing the broader study: According to a later analysis, the approximately 120 validation repertoires were produced on the same platform as the approximately 620 repertoires of the first cohort. The aim of the study was to test whether cataloging public T cell receptors could identify signatures of past pathogen exposure. Along with the roughly 700-subject first cohort, a separate validation cohort of over a hundred different subjects was used. The study combined high-throughput TCR immunosequencing, statistical association of individual TCRs with disease status, and machine learning to predict cytomegalovirus infection status.

Here is what the overall study found, with its caveats: While some public TCRs were present in many individuals, most TCR sequences turned up only very rarely across donors. Subsequent analysis determined that TCRs grouped into clusters in the first cohort also showed a tendency toward co-occurrence across the roughly 130 validation repertoires, and approximately 94% of cluster scores exceeded 0. The authors suggested that the approach could potentially be extended to other disease states and immunological phenotypes. The classifier was reported to diagnose cytomegalovirus status with high specificity and sensitivity in both the original and validation cohorts. The study listed 150 to 200 TCR beta chains as associated with cytomegalovirus. A later analysis lacked HLA typing for the validation cohort, so it scored co-occurrence in that cohort across all 120 or so repertoires. Three of the identified cytomegalovirus-associated TCR beta chains were confirmed in vitro to be specific for cytomegalovirus antigens.

This clone was seen a single time. Its specific antigen is unknown. Per-base qualities were not stored, and no clone one base away is much larger. Preparation of the library involved the immunoSEQ multiplex PCR assay. Processing in the source paper ran as follows. A statistical classification framework was developed to diagnose cytomegalovirus status using the catalog of TCR beta chain sequences. TCRdb provides this immuneACCESS table in a form limited to in-frame rearrangements. Some clones are lacking; in checked studies, under half of them reflect an unresolved V gene, and why the rest are absent is not known. V, J and clone size derive from that table, while D and trimming were established from the DNA sequence. Across this sample there are about 160,000 clones, with roughly nine tenths seen only once. In total, the top ten clones hold 4% to 5% of the sample. The donors were included in the validation cohort of some 110 subjects, a group kept apart from the approximately 690-subject first cohort.

V is shortened by 7 bases, J by 0 bases, and the region joining them spans 11 bases. From its cysteine to its phenylalanine, the CDR3 spans 14 amino acids. Left in the record is the CDR3 DNA by itself, 42 bases read in frame from the first base. The germline V gene (reference sequence) provides CDR1 MNHNY and CDR2 SVGAGI. This clonotype originated in a man between 18 and 35 years old in good health and CMV-seropositive. The material sequenced was PBMCs. Recombination joined TRBV6-6 with TRBJ2-3; the D gene is not confidently resolved. The CDR3: CASKMTLSTDTQYF. The nucleotide sequence reads as follows: TGTGCCAGCAAAATGACACTTAGCACAGATACGCAGTATTTT.